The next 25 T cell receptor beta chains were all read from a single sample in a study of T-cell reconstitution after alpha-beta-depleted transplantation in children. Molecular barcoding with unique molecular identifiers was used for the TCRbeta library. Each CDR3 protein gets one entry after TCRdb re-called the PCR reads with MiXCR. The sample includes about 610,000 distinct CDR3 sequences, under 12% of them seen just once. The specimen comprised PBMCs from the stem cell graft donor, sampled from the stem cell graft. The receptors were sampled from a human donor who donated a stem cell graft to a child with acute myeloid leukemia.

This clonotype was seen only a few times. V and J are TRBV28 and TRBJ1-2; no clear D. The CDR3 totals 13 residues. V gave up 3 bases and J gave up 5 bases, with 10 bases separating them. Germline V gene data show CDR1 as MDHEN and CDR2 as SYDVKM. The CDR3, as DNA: TGTGCCAGCAGTTTGAGCGACCCATATGGCTACACCTTC. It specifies CASSLSDPYGYTF.

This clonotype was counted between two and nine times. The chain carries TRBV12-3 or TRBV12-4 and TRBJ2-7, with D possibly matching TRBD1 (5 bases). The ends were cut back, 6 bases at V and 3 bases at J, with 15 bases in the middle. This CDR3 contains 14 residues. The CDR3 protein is CASSFTQGGYEQYF. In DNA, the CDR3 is TGTGCCAGCAGCTTTACGCAGGGCGGCTACGAGCAGTACTTC.

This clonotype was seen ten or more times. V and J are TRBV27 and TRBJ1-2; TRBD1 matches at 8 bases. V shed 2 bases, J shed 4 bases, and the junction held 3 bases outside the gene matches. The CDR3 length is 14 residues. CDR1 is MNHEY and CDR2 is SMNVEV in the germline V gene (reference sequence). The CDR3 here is CASSLDRGIYGYTF. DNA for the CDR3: TGTGCCAGCAGTTTAGACAGGGGAATCTATGGCTACACCTTC.

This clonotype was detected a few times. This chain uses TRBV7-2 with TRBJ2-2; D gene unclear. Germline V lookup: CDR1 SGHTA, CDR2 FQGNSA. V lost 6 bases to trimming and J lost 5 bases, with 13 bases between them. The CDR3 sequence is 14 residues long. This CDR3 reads CASSQGIPTGELFF. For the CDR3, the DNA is TGTGCCAGCAGTCAAGGGATTCCTACCGGGGAGCTGTTTTTT.

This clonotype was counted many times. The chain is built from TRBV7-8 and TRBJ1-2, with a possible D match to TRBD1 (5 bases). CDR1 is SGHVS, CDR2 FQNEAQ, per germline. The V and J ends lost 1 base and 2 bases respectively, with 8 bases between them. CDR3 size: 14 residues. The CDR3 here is CASSLGQLNYGYTF. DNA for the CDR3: TGTGCCAGCAGCTTAGGACAGTTGAACTATGGCTACACCTTC.

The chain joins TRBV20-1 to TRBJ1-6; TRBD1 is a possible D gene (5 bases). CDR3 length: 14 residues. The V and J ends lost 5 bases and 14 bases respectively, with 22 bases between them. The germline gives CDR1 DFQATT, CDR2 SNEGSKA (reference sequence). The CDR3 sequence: CSAQPRDGYPSLHF. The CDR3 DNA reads TGCAGTGCTCAACCCCGGGACGGATATCCGTCCCTCCACTTT.

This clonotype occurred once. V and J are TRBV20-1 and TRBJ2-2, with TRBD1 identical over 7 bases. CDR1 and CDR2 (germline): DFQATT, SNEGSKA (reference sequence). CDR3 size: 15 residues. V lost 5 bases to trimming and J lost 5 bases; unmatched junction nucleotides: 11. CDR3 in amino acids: CSAPNPGQRTGELFF. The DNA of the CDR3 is TGCAGTGCTCCTAATCCGGGACAGAGGACCGGGGAGCTGTTTTTT.

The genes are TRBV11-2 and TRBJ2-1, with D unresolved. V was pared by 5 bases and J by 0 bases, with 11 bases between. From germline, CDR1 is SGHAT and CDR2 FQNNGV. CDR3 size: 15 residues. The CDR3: CASSLNPISYNEQFF. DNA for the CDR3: TGTGCCAGCAGCCTGAACCCGATCTCCTACAATGAGCAGTTCTTC. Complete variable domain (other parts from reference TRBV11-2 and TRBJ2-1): EAGVAQSPRYKIIEKRQSVAFWCNPISGHATLYWYQQILGQGPKLLIQFQNNGVVDDSQLPKDRFSAERLKGVDSTLKIQPAKLEDSAVYLCASSLNPISYNEQFFGPGTRLTVL.

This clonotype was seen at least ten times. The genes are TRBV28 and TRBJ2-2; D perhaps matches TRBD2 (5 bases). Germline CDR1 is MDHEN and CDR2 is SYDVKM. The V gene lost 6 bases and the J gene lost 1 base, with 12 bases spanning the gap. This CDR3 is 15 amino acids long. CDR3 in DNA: TGTGCCAGCAGCCTAAGCGGAGGGAACACCGGGGAGCTGTTTTTT. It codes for CASSLSGGNTGELFF.

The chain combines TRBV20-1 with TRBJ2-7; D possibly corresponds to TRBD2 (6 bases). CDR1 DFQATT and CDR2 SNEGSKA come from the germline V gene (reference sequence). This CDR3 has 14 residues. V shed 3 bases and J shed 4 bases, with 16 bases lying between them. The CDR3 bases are TGCAGTGCTAGGTCCGGGGACTTTGGTTACGAGCAGTACTTC. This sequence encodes CSARSGDFGYEQYF.

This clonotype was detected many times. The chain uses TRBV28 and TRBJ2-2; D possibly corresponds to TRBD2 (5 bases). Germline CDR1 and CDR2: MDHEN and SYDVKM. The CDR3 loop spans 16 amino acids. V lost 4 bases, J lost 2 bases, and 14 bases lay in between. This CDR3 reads CASSSPRGSNTGELFF. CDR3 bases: TGTGCCAGCAGTTCCCCTCGTGGGAGTAACACCGGGGAGCTGTTTTTT.

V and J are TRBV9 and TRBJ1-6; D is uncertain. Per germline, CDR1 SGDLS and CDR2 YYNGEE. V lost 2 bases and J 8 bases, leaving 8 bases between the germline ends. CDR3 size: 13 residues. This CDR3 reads CASSVQLDSPLHF. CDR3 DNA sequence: TGTGCCAGCAGCGTGCAGCTAGATTCACCCCTCCACTTT.

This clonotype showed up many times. DNA for the CDR3: TGTGCCAGCAGCGTAGGCACCAACACCGGGGAGCTGTTTTTT. Protein: CASSVGTNTGELFF. This rearrangement joins TRBV9 to TRBJ2-2; D unclear. Germline V lookup: CDR1 SGDLS, CDR2 YYNGEE. V lost 0 bases to trimming and J lost 2 bases, with 5 bases between them. The CDR3 runs to 14 residues.

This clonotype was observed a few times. The CDR3 is CASSEQGRGETQYF. The CDR3 DNA is TGTGCCAGCAGTGAACAGGGGCGGGGGGAGACCCAGTACTTC. The gene calls are TRBV2 and TRBJ2-5; D perhaps matches TRBD2 (7 bases). In germline, CDR1 is SNHLY, CDR2 FYNNEI. Trimming took off 2 bases at V and 5 bases at J, with 12 bases between the two ends. The CDR3 is 14 residues long. Combining the CDR3 with reference TRBV2 and TRBJ2-5 gives the whole variable domain EPEVTQTPSHQVTQMGQEVILRCVPISNHLYFYWYRQILGQKVEFLVSFYNNEISEKSEIFDDQFSVERPDGSNFTLKIRSTKLEDSAMYFCASSEQGRGETQYFGPGTRLLVL.

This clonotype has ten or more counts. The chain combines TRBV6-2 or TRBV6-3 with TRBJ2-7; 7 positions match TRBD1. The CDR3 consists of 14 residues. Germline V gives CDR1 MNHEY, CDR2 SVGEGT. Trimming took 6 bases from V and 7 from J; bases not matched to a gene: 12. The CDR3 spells CASSRNLDRVEQYF. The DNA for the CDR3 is TGTGCCAGCAGCCGTAATTTAGACAGGGTGGAGCAGTACTTC.

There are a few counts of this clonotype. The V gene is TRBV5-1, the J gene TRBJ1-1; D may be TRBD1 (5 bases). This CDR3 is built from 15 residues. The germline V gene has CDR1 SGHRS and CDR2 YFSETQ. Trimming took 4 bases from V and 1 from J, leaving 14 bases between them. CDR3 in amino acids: CASSPEGRGNTEAFF. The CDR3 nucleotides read TGCGCCAGCAGCCCCGAGGGACGCGGGAACACTGAAGCTTTCTTT.

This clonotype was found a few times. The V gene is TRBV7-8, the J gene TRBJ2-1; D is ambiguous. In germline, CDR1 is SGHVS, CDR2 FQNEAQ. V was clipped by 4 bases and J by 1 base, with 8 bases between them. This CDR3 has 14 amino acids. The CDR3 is CASSSSLSYNEQFF. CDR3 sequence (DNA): TGTGCCAGCAGCTCCTCATTGTCCTACAATGAGCAGTTCTTC.

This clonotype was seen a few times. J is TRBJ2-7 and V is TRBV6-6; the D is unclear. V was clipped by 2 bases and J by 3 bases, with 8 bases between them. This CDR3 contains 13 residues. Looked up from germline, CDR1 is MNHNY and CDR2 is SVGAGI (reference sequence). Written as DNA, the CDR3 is TGTGCCAGCAGTTACCCACCCGACTACGAGCAGTACTTC. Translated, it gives CASSYPPDYEQYF.

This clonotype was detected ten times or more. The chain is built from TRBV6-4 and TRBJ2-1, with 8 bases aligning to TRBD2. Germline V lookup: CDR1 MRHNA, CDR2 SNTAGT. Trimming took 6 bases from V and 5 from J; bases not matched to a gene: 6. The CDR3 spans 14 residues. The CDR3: CASSSGSLNNEQFF. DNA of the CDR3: TGTGCCAGCAGCAGCGGGAGTTTGAACAATGAGCAGTTCTTC.

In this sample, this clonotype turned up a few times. In nucleotides, the CDR3 is TGCAGTGCTAGGGCTCAACTAGCGGGAGTGCCTGATACGCAGTATTTT. It codes for CSARAQLAGVPDTQYF. The chain couples TRBV20-1 to TRBJ2-3, with 11 bases that match TRBD2. The CDR3 covers 16 residues. Germline CDR1 and CDR2: DFQATT and SNEGSKA (reference sequence). V trimming: 3 bases; J trimming: 6 bases; junction bases outside the gene matches: 11.

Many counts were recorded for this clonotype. CDR3 loop: CASSLTQQGLGPQHF. DNA for the CDR3: TGTGCCAGCAGCCTGACTCAGCAGGGCTTAGGGCCCCAGCATTTT. The V and J genes are TRBV6-2 or TRBV6-3 and TRBJ1-5; weak D call: TRBD1 (5 bases). Deletions cut 6 bases from V and 9 bases from J, with 21 bases between. Germline CDR1 MNHEY, CDR2 SVGEGT. The CDR3 contains 15 residues.

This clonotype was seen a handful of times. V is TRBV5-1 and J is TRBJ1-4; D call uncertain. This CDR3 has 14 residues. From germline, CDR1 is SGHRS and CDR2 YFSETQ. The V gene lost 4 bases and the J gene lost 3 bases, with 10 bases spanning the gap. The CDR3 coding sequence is TGCGCCAGCAGCCAGGAAGGTCCTAATGAAAAACTGTTTTTT. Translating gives CASSQEGPNEKLFF.

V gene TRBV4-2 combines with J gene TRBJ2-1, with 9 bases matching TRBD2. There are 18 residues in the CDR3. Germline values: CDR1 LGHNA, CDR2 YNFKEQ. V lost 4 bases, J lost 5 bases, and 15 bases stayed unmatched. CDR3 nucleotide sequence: TGTGCCAGCAGCCTACTGCCCCGACCGGGACTAGCAGACAATGAGCAGTTCTTC. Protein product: CASSLLPRPGLADNEQFF.

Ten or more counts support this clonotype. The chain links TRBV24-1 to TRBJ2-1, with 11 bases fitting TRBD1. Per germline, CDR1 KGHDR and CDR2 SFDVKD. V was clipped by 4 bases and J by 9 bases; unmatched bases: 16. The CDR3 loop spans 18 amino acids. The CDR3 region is CATSDLGRRDRGFGEQFF. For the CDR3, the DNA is TGTGCCACCAGTGACTTGGGGCGACGGGACAGGGGGTTTGGTGAGCAGTTCTTC.

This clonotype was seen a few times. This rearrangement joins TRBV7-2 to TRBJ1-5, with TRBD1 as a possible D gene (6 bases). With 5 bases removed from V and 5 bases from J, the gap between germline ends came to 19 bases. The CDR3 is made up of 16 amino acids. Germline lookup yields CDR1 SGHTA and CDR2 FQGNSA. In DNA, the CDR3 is TGTGCCAGCAGCCAATGGGGGCAGGGGATCGATCAGCCCCAGCATTTT. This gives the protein CASSQWGQGIDQPQHF.